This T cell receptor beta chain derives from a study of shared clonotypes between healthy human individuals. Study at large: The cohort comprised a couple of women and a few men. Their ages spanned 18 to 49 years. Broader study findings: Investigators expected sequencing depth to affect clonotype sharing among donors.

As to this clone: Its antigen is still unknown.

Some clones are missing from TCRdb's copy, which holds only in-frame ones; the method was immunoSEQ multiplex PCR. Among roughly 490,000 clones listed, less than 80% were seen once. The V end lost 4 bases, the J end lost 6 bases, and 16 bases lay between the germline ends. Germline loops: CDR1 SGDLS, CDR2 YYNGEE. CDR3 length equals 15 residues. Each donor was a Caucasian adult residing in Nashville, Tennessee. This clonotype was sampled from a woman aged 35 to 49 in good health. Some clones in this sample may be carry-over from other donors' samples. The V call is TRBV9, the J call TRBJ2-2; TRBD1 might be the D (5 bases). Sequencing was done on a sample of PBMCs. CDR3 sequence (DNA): TGTGCCAGCAGCCCCCTCTCAGGGATACCCGGGGAGCTGTTTTTT. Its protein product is CASSPLSGIPGELFF.